The entry below gives a single T cell receptor beta chain sequence along with its context. Its antigen is not known. These data are taken from a study of chemoradiotherapy in HPV16-positive cancers. Study context: Two HPV16-positive patients' cells yielded candidate HPV-specific clones and common motifs.

Sequencing was performed with immunoSEQ multiplex PCR; in TCRdb, only in-frame clones are kept and a portion is missing. The sample carries about 32,000 clones, 88% recorded once. V dropped 0 bases and J dropped 2 bases, with 4 bases sitting between them. Germline values: CDR1 MNHNS, CDR2 SASEGT. The CDR3 is 14 residues long. Study-level results: In HPV16-positive patients, HPV-responsive T-cell expansion tracked better recurrence-free survival. The functional HPV-specific definition rests on just two HPV16-positive patients. Candidate HPV-specific clones and E7-related TCR motifs grew in tumor during treatment.

The sequence was collected from a human donor with HPV-associated anogenital cancer. The material sequenced was blood, taken from a patient who underwent chemoradiotherapy. The gene calls are TRBV6-1 and TRBJ2-2, with D hard to call. The CDR3 protein is CASSEATNTGELFF. Written as DNA, the CDR3 is TGTGCCAGCAGTGAAGCCACCAACACCGGGGAGCTGTTTTTT.